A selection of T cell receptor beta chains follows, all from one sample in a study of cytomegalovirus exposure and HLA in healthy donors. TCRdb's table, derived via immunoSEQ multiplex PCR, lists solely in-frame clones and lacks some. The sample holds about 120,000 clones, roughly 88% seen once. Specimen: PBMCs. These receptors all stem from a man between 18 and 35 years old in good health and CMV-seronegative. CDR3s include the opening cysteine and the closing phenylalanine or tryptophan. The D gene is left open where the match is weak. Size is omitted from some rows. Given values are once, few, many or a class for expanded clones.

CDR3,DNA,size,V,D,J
CASSLALTSGTSYNEQFF,TGTGCCAGCAGCTTAGCCCTGACTAGCGGGACCTCCTACAATGAGCAGTTCTTC,.,TRBV11-2,TRBD2,TRBJ2-1
CASSADPGQLYEQYF,TGTGCCAGTAGTGCTGACCCGGGACAACTCTACGAGCAGTACTTC,few,TRBV19,.,TRBJ2-7
CASSQDQADDQPQHF,TGTGCCAGCAGCCAAGATCAGGCAGACGATCAGCCCCAGCATTTT,.,TRBV4-2,.,TRBJ1-5
CSVGGGQGHYEQYF,TGCAGCGTGGGGGGGGGACAGGGCCACTACGAGCAGTACTTC,few,TRBV29-1,TRBD1,TRBJ2-7
CASSQVDSLGGYTF,TGCGCCAGCAGCCAAGTTGACAGCCTAGGGGGCTACACCTTC,few,TRBV4-1,.,TRBJ1-2
CASSSSTGGHTEAFF,TGTGCCAGCAGCTCCTCGACAGGGGGGCACACTGAAGCTTTCTTT,.,TRBV7-9,TRBD1,TRBJ1-1
CASSLGTSDNSPLHF,TGCGCCAGCAGCTTGGGAACCTCGGATAATTCACCCCTCCACTTT,.,TRBV5-1,.,TRBJ1-6
CASSLSGQGIGYTF,TGTGCCAGCAGCTTGTCGGGACAGGGGATAGGCTACACCTTC,.,TRBV5-6,TRBD1,TRBJ1-2
CAWRGNTEAFF,TGTGCCTGGCGGGGGAACACTGAAGCTTTCTTT,few,TRBV30,.,TRBJ1-1
CASSSTSGLVSYEQYF,TGTGCCAGCAGTTCGACTAGCGGGCTCGTCTCCTACGAGCAGTACTTC,.,TRBV6-5,TRBD2,TRBJ2-7
CASSQGPGVSNQPQHF,TGCGCCAGCAGTCAGGGCCCGGGGGTTAGCAATCAGCCCCAGCATTTT,.,TRBV4-1,.,TRBJ1-5
CASGLPPRDSATDTQYF,TGTGCTAGTGGTTTGCCCCCACGGGACAGTGCGACAGATACGCAGTATTTT,.,TRBV12-5,TRBD1,TRBJ2-3
CASSADRGSSGNTIYF,TGTGCCAGCAGCGCGGACAGGGGGAGCTCTGGAAACACCATATATTTT,.,TRBV5-6,TRBD1,TRBJ1-3
CASGLAQSGGGRKNIQYF,TGTGCTAGTGGTTTGGCCCAGTCAGGGGGTGGGAGGAAAAACATTCAGTACTTC,.,TRBV12-5,.,TRBJ2-4
CASRGGERRTGELFF,TGTGCCAGCAGGGGGGGGGAACGTCGCACCGGGGAGCTGTTTTTT,.,TRBV6-6,TRBD2,TRBJ2-2
CASSYSRHGGDTQYF,TGTGCCAGCAGTTACTCACGTCACGGCGGAGATACGCAGTATTTT,.,TRBV6-5,.,TRBJ2-3
CASNLKTGGQPQHF,TGCGCCAGCAACTTGAAAACAGGGGGTCAGCCCCAGCATTTT,.,TRBV5-1,TRBD1,TRBJ1-5
CSEDRELSGANVLTF,TGCAGCGAGGACAGGGAGTTGTCTGGGGCCAACGTCCTGACTTTC,.,TRBV29-1,TRBD1,TRBJ2-6
CAWGREDYGYTF,TGTGCCTGGGGCCGGGAGGACTATGGCTACACCTTC,.,TRBV30,.,TRBJ1-2
CATSSGRPDTQYF,TGTGCCACATCTAGCGGGAGGCCAGATACGCAGTATTTT,.,TRBV10-3,TRBD2,TRBJ2-3
CASRPSIGDSISYEQYF,TGTGCCAGCAGACCATCCATTGGGGACTCCATCTCCTACGAGCAGTACTTC,.,TRBV27,.,TRBJ2-7
CAISAAFDRAPYEQYF,TGTGCCATCAGTGCTGCGTTCGACAGGGCCCCCTACGAGCAGTACTTC,.,TRBV10-3,TRBD1,TRBJ2-7
CASSPSGSSGNTIYF,TGTGCCAGCAGCCCATCCGGGAGCTCTGGAAACACCATATATTTT,.,TRBV7-9,.,TRBJ1-3
CASSSSDRASGNTIYF,TGTGCCAGCAGTTCGTCCGACAGGGCCTCTGGAAACACCATATATTTT,.,TRBV27,TRBD1,TRBJ1-3
CASSNSYEQYF,TGCGCCAGCAGCAATAGCTACGAGCAGTACTTC,.,TRBV5-1,.,TRBJ2-7
CASSVALYPYEQYF,TGTGCCAGCAGCGTAGCGTTATATCCGTACGAGCAGTACTTC,.,TRBV9,.,TRBJ2-7
CASSVGSSYNEQFF,TGTGCCAGCAGCGTCGGGAGCTCCTACAATGAGCAGTTCTTC,.,TRBV6-5,.,TRBJ2-1
CASSDRGNTIYF,TGTGCCAGCAGTGACCGTGGAAACACCATATATTTT,.,TRBV6-1,.,TRBJ1-3
CASSRGSASYNEQFF,TGTGCCAGCAGCCGCGGGAGTGCTTCCTACAATGAGCAGTTCTTC,once,TRBV4-2,TRBD2,TRBJ2-1
CASSTTLGGRSQETQYF,TGTGCCAGCTCAACCACCCTAGGCGGGAGGTCCCAAGAGACCCAGTACTTC,.,TRBV27,TRBD2,TRBJ2-5
CASSSLIRTSGSTDTQYF,TGTGCCAGCAGTTCCCTAATCCGGACTAGCGGAAGCACAGATACGCAGTATTTT,.,TRBV27,TRBD2,TRBJ2-3